This note documents a single T cell receptor beta chain sequence. Its antigen is undetermined. The CDR3 has 16 residues. The data derive from a study of T cells expressing NK-cell markers. Background on the study: With respect to HCMV, seven of the eight sequenced donors were seropositive, and one was seronegative. Study conclusions and caveats: Leadership of the CD3+CD56-NKG2C+ fraction also belonged to these clonotypes in a few donors. For 6 or 7 donors, the dominant NKG2C+ clonotypes made up roughly 1.0-7.5% of their CD8+ T cells.

Following a re-call of the 5' RACE reads, TCRdb has one entry per CDR3 protein and lacks DNA. The sample features 150,000 to 180,000 distinct CDR3 sequences, with roughly a third in its top ten. The specimen was blood T cells: a sorted CD56 or NKG2C T cell subset, CD4+ or CD8+ T cells, or bulk PBMC T cells (not recorded which). This receptor was taken from a woman aged 45 to 65 in good health. The V and J genes are TRBV12-3 or TRBV12-4 and TRBJ2-2; TCRdb's assignment of TRBD2 cannot be checked, as there is no DNA. The chain's CDR3 is CASSLVGLAGVGELFF.